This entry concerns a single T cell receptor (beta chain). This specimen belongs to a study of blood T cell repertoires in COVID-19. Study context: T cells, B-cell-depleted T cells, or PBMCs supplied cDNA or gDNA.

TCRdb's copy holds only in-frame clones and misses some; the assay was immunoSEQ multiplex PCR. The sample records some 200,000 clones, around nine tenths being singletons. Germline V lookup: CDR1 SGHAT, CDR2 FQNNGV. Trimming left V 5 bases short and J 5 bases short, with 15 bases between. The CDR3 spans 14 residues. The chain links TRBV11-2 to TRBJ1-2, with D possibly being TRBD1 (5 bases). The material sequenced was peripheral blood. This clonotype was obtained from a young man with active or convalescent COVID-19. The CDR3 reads CASSALGGGYGYTF. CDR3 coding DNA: TGTGCCAGCAGCGCCCTAGGTGGGGGGTATGGCTACACCTTC. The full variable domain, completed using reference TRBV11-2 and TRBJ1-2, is EAGVAQSPRYKIIEKRQSVAFWCNPISGHATLYWYQQILGQGPKLLIQFQNNGVVDDSQLPKDRFSAERLKGVDSTLKIQPAKLEDSAVYLCASSALGGGYGYTFGSGTRLTVV.